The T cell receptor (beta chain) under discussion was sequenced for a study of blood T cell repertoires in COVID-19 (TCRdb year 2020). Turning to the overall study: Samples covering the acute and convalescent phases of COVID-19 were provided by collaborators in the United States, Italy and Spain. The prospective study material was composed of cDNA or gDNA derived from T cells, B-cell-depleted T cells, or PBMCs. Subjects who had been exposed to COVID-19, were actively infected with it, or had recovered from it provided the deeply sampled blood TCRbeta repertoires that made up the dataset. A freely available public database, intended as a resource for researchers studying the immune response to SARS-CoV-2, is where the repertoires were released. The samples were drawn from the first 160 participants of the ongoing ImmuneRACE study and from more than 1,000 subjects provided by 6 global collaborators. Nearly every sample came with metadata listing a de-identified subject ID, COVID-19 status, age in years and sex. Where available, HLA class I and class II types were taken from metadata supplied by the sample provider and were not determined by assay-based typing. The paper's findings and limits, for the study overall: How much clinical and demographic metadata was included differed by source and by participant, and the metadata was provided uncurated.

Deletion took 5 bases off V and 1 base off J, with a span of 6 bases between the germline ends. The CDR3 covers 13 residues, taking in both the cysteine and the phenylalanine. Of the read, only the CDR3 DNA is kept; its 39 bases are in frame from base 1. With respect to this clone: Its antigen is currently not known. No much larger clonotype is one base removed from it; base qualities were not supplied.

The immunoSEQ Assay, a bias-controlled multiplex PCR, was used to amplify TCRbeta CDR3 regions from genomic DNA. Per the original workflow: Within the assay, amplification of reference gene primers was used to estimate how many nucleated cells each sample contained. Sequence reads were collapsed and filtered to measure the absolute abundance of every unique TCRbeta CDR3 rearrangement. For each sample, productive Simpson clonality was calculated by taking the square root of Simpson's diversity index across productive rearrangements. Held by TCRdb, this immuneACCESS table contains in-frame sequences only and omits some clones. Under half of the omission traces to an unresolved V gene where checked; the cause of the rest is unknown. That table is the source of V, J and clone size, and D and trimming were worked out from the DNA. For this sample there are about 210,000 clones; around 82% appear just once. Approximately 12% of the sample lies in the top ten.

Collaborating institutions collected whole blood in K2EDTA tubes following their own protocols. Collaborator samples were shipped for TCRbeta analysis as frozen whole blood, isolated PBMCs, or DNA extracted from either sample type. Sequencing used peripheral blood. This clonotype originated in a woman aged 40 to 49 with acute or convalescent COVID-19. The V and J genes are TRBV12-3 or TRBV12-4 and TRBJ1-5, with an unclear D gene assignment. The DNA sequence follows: TGTGCCAGCAGTCACTCGAGCAATCAGCCCCAGCATTTT. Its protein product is CASSHSSNQPQHF.